The 23 T cell receptor beta chains below were found in one sample sequenced in a study of identical twins. TCRdb re-derived calls from the 5' RACE reads in MiXCR, one entry per CDR3 protein. The sample has 600,000 to 850,000 distinct CDR3 sequences, about 20% seen once. This sample was shared with a second study, whose subject was T cells expressing NK-cell markers.

Sequencing was done on a sample of PBMCs. These receptors all stem from a woman between 18 and 29 years old in good health.

This clonotype was seen only a few times. The chain couples TRBV20-1 to TRBJ2-3; possible D gene TRBD2, 7 bases. V shed 0 bases and J shed 6 bases, with 13 bases lying between them. CDR3 length equals 14 residues. Germline V gene sequence: CDR1 DFQATT, CDR2 SNEGSKA (reference sequence). CDR3 region: CSARDVGGADTQYF. DNA for the CDR3: TGCAGTGCTAGAGATGTTGGGGGGGCCGATACGCAGTATTTT.

V gene TRBV6-2 or TRBV6-3 combines with J gene TRBJ2-3; D is perhaps TRBD2 (5 bases). V was shortened by 4 bases and J by 5 bases, with 7 bases between the two germline ends. The CDR3 runs to 12 residues. CDR1 MNHEY and CDR2 SVGEGT come from the germline V gene. The CDR3 DNA is TGTGCCAGCAGTTTCGCGGGAGATACGCAGTATTTT. It specifies CASSFAGDTQYF.

This clonotype was detected a few times. The rearrangement links TRBV9 to TRBJ2-5; TRBD2 matches at 11 bases. The trim removed 3 bases at V and 3 bases at J, leaving 1 base unmatched. The germline gives CDR1 SGDLS, CDR2 YYNGEE. The CDR3 is made up of 14 amino acids. The CDR3 loop is CASSASGGKETQYF. As DNA, the CDR3 is TGTGCCAGCAGCGCTAGCGGGGGGAAAGAGACCCAGTACTTC.

This clonotype was seen more than once but under ten times. This chain joins TRBV20-1 and TRBJ2-1, with D possibly called TRBD1 or TRBD2 (5 bases each). Germline CDR1 DFQATT, CDR2 SNEGSKA (reference sequence). V lost 3 bases, J lost 8 bases, and 17 bases lay in between. The CDR3 sequence is 14 residues long. CDR3 bases: TGCAGTGCTAGCAAACTAGAGGGGTACGATGAGCAGTTCTTC. The encoded protein is CSASKLEGYDEQFF.

The gene calls are TRBV7-3 and TRBJ2-1; 9 bases are shared with TRBD2. V shed 2 bases and J 6 bases; nucleotides not matched to a gene: 5. Germline CDR1 is SGHTA and CDR2 is FQGTGA. This CDR3 has 15 residues. The DNA of the CDR3 is TGTGCCAGCAGCTTAGGCGGGGGGGCATTCAATGAGCAGTTCTTC. Translating gives CASSLGGGAFNEQFF.

The rearrangement uses TRBV5-5 and TRBJ1-1; 8 bases align to TRBD1. This CDR3 is 14 amino acids long. Germline CDR1 and CDR2: SGHKS and YYEKEE (reference sequence). V lost 2 bases and J lost 3; bases outside the gene matches: 3. The CDR3 loop reads CASSFDRGHTEAFF. CDR3 DNA: TGTGCCAGCAGCTTCGACAGGGGACACACTGAAGCTTTCTTT.

The genes are TRBV12-3 or TRBV12-4 and TRBJ2-5, with a tentative D call TRBD2 (6 bases). Deletions cut 5 bases from V and 7 bases from J, with 17 bases between. This CDR3 comprises 14 residues. The CDR3 DNA follows: TGTGCCAGCAGTACGGACTACCCCGAAGGGACCCAGTACTTC. Translating gives CASSTDYPEGTQYF.

The chain has TRBV19 and TRBJ2-3; 8 bases align to TRBD2. The germline V gene encodes CDR1 LNHDA and CDR2 SQIVND (reference sequence). The trim removed 1 base at V and 1 base at J, leaving 1 base unmatched. The CDR3 loop spans 15 amino acids. Written as DNA, the CDR3 is TGTGCCAGTAGTATAGCGACTAGCGGCACAGATACGCAGTATTTT. This sequence encodes CASSIATSGTDTQYF.

In this sample, this clonotype turned up a few times. The chain employs TRBV15 and TRBJ2-7; perhaps TRBD2 as D (6 bases). Germline V lookup: CDR1 LNHNV, CDR2 YYDKDF (reference sequence). The CDR3 is 15 residues long. V lost 0 bases, J lost 8 bases, and 17 bases lay in between. The CDR3 sequence is CATSRDLGTPNQQYF. CDR3 coding DNA: TGTGCCACCAGCAGAGATCTCGGGACTCCGAATCAGCAGTACTTC.

CDR3 DNA sequence: TGTGCCAGCAGTCCCGAAGTCTACAGCTCCTACAATGAGCAGTTCTTC. Translating it yields CASSPEVYSSYNEQFF. V gene TRBV12-3 or TRBV12-4 combines with J gene TRBJ2-1; D call uncertain. Trimming cost V 5 bases and J 0 bases, with 14 bases left between them. This CDR3 is built from 16 residues.

The rearrangement uses TRBV20-1 and TRBJ2-7; 10 nucleotides agree with TRBD2. This CDR3 contains 13 residues. Per germline, CDR1 DFQATT and CDR2 SNEGSKA (reference sequence). Trimming cost V 7 bases and J 6 bases; bases outside gene matches: 9. The CDR3 sequence: CSGALAGVSEQYF. DNA for the CDR3: TGCAGTGGAGCGCTAGCGGGAGTTAGCGAGCAGTACTTC.

This chain uses TRBV7-2 with TRBJ2-1; TRBD2 matches at 7 bases. Germline V gene data show CDR1 as SGHTA and CDR2 as FQGNSA. V trimming: 3 bases; J trimming: 8 bases; junction bases outside the gene matches: 7. The CDR3 loop spans 14 amino acids. CDR3: CASSFAAGEYEQFF. CDR3 coding DNA: TGTGCCAGCAGCTTCGCTGCGGGAGAGTATGAGCAGTTCTTC.

This clonotype has more than one count but fewer than ten. V and J are TRBV12-3 or TRBV12-4 and TRBJ1-4, with TRBD1 matching over 11 bases. This CDR3 region has 15 residues. V lost 6 bases and J lost 8; bases outside the gene matches: 8. The CDR3, as DNA: TGTGCCAGCAGAGCCGGGACAGGGGGGGCAGAAAAACTGTTTTTT. Its protein is CASRAGTGGAEKLFF.

In DNA form, the CDR3 reads TGTGCCAGCAGCTTATATGGCAGGGGGCCCCAGCATTTT. Translating it yields CASSLYGRGPQHF. The chain joins TRBV7-2 to TRBJ1-5, with a weak D call TRBD1 (6 bases). V lost 2 bases to trimming and J lost 9 bases, with 11 bases between them. The CDR3 covers 13 residues. Germline values: CDR1 SGHTA, CDR2 FQGNSA.

This clonotype was seen more than once but under ten times. This chain links TRBV5-1 with TRBJ2-2; D may be TRBD1 or TRBD2 (5 bases each). V lost 4 bases and J 4 bases, leaving 17 bases between the germline ends. This CDR3 comprises 16 residues. Germline V CDR1 and CDR2: SGHRS, YFSETQ. CDR3 DNA: TGCGCCAGCAGCCCCAATGAGGGGCGACGCACCGGGGAGCTGTTTTTT. It specifies CASSPNEGRRTGELFF.

The rearrangement joins TRBV12-5 to TRBJ2-7, with 7 nucleotides matching TRBD2. The CDR3 is made up of 12 amino acids. Germline lookup yields CDR1 LGHNT and CDR2 FRNRAP. V dropped 4 bases and J dropped 5; count of bases not matched to a gene: 2. CDR3 residues: CASGWGGDEQYF. The CDR3 coding sequence is TGTGCTAGTGGTTGGGGAGGGGACGAGCAGTACTTC.

V usage is TRBV6-2 or TRBV6-3 and J usage is TRBJ2-7; the match to TRBD2 covers 7 bases. Trimming took 3 bases from V and 5 from J; bases not matched to a gene: 10. CDR1 and CDR2 (germline): MNHEY, SVGEGT. This CDR3 has 15 amino acids. The CDR3 nucleotides read TGTGCCAGCAGTTATTATCTGGCGGGAGAGGACGAGCAGTACTTC. It yields the protein CASSYYLAGEDEQYF.

The chain uses TRBV20-1 and TRBJ2-5, with D possibly being TRBD2 (6 bases). This CDR3 is built from 16 residues. V was pared by 5 bases and J by 5 bases, with 24 bases between. Germline V gene sequence: CDR1 DFQATT, CDR2 SNEGSKA (reference sequence). The DNA for the CDR3 is TGCAGTGCTCCACCGGCGGGCAGGAGGGCCGGGGAGACCCAGTACTTC. It codes for CSAPPAGRRAGETQYF.

V gene TRBV5-8 combines with J gene TRBJ2-1; 10 bases align to TRBD1. Looked up from germline, CDR1 is SGHTS and CDR2 is YDEGEE. V was clipped by 4 bases and J by 6 bases; unmatched bases: 4. This CDR3 has 14 residues. The CDR3 spells CASSHRTGGNEQFF. The CDR3, as DNA: TGTGCCAGCAGCCACCGGACAGGGGGCAATGAGCAGTTCTTC.

A few counts support this clonotype. The chain carries TRBV3-1 and TRBJ2-7, with 7 positions matching TRBD2. The CDR3 is 13 amino acids. V was pared by 5 bases and J by 5 bases, with 6 bases of the junction left unmatched. Per germline, CDR1 LGHDT and CDR2 YNNKEL (reference sequence). For the CDR3, the DNA is TGTGCCAGCAGCTGGGGGAGGGCCAACGAGCAGTACTTC. It encodes CASSWGRANEQYF.

This clonotype has only a few counts. V usage is TRBV20-1 and J usage is TRBJ2-1; 13 bases map to TRBD2. Trimming took 6 bases from V and 5 from J; bases not matched to a gene: 13. This CDR3 is built from 17 residues. Germline loops: CDR1 DFQATT, CDR2 SNEGSKA (reference sequence). The CDR3 sequence is CSAPTSGRAIINNEQFF. CDR3 in DNA: TGCAGTGCCCCCACTAGCGGGAGGGCCATTATTAACAATGAGCAGTTCTTC.

This clonotype was found a few times. This sequence joins TRBV6-1 and TRBJ2-7; TRBD1 matches at 9 bases. CDR1 and CDR2 (germline): MNHNS, SASEGT. Trimming cost V 6 bases and J 2 bases; bases outside gene matches: 8. The length of the CDR3 is 15 residues. Written as DNA, the CDR3 is TGTGCCAGCAGGACGAGACAGGGGGTACCCTACGAGCAGTACTTC. Protein product: CASRTRQGVPYEQYF.

The J gene is TRBJ1-2, the V gene TRBV6-1, with 8 bases matching TRBD1. Per germline, CDR1 MNHNS and CDR2 SASEGT. CDR3 size: 15 residues. Unmatched junction bases numbered 8, after V lost 6 bases and J lost 2 bases. The CDR3 region is CASRHPGQDNYGYTF. CDR3 nucleotide sequence: TGTGCCAGCAGACACCCGGGACAGGACAACTATGGCTACACCTTC.